This T cell receptor beta chain comes out of a study of cytotoxic CD8 clonotypes in ibrutinib-treated CLL. Study-wide context: Median treatment time before response sampling was 12 months, range 6 to 36.

The assay was immunoSEQ multiplex PCR, and TCRdb's table has in-frame clones only and misses some. The repertoire holds under 200,000 clones, more than 80% seen once, with about 4.5% in the top ten. This sequence originates from a human donor with chronic lymphocytic leukemia. The starting material was PBMCs, obtained after 24 months of ibrutinib treatment.

The CDR3 reads CASSLFLKVPFF. Written as DNA, the CDR3 is TGTGCCAGCAGTTTATTCCTGAAGGTCCCGTTCTTC. This chain connects TRBV28 to TRBJ2-1; D is unresolved. The CDR3 has 12 amino acids. CDR1 is MDHEN, CDR2 SYDVKM, per germline. Trimming took 1 base from V and 15 from J, leaving 13 bases between them.